The 19 T cell receptor beta chains below all came from one sample that was sequenced in a study of graft-versus-host responses after intestinal transplantation. These TCRs' antigens remain unknown. The assay was immunoSEQ multiplex PCR, and TCRdb's table has in-frame clones only and misses some. Among 85,000 to 90,000 clones listed, roughly 90% were seen once. The specimen comprised unstimulated CD4+ T cells sorted from spleen or lymph node cells, sampled before intestinal transplant. The receptors stem from a human donor who received an intestinal transplant.

The chain links TRBV5-8 to TRBJ1-1, with D perhaps matching TRBD1 (5 bases). The V and J ends lost 0 bases and 11 bases respectively, with 8 bases between them. The V gene's germline CDR1 is SGHTS and CDR2 YDEGEE. CDR3 length equals 11 residues. The CDR3 protein is CASSLGTLAFF. Here the CDR3 DNA reads TGTGCCAGCAGCTTGGGGACACTTGCTTTCTTT.

The chain employs TRBV6-1 and TRBJ2-7, with D tentatively TRBD1 (6 bases). Germline assignment: CDR1 MNHNS and CDR2 SASEGT. The CDR3 covers 14 residues. The V and J ends lost 7 bases and 2 bases respectively, with 15 bases between them. CDR3 in amino acids: CASTTGNPPYEQYF. Written as DNA, the CDR3 is TGTGCCAGCACCACAGGGAATCCGCCCTACGAGCAGTACTTC.

The chain couples TRBV18 to TRBJ1-5, with 7 bases that match TRBD1. The CDR3 contains 17 residues. Germline assignment: CDR1 KGHSH and CDR2 LQKENI. The V gene end was trimmed by 0 bases and the J gene end by 2 bases; junction bases not matched to a gene: 7. The CDR3: CASSPPQIQGRNQPQHF. As DNA, the CDR3 is TGTGCCAGCTCACCACCCCAGATACAGGGGCGCAATCAGCCCCAGCATTTT.

This clone was observed a few times. This rearrangement joins TRBV4-1 to TRBJ1-1, with a possible D match to TRBD1 (5 bases). The V end lost 0 bases, the J end lost 11 bases, and 16 bases lay between the germline ends. The germline CDR1 and CDR2 sequences are MGHRA and YSYEKL. The CDR3 runs to 14 residues. CDR3 DNA: TGCGCCAGCAGCCAAGAGGGGGGTCGGGGATGGGCTTTCTTT. Protein: CASSQEGGRGWAFF.

CDR3 loop: CASSLALAGVGDEQFF. As DNA, the CDR3 is TGTGCCAGCAGCCTGGCACTAGCGGGGGTCGGAGATGAGCAGTTCTTC. The V gene is TRBV11-1, the J gene TRBJ2-1; 11 nucleotides agree with TRBD2. Germline lookup yields CDR1 SGHAT and CDR2 FQDESV (reference sequence). The CDR3 loop spans 16 amino acids. V was clipped by 5 bases and J by 8 bases; unmatched bases: 11.

The chain carries TRBV5-1 and TRBJ2-6, with a weak D call TRBD2 (7 bases). The germline gives CDR1 SGHRS, CDR2 YFSETQ. The length of the CDR3 is 17 residues. With 3 bases removed from V and 4 bases from J, the gap between germline ends came to 17 bases. Here the CDR3 DNA reads TGCGCCAGCAGCTCCGCGGGGGCGGGTTCCGGGGCCAACGTCCTGACTTTC. Translated, it gives CASSSAGAGSGANVLTF.

The V gene is TRBV7-8, the J gene TRBJ2-4; TRBD2 matches at 10 bases. After removal of 0 bases from V and 9 bases from J, the junction contained 5 bases not matched to a gene. The CDR3 consists of 15 residues. The V gene's germline CDR1 is SGHVS and CDR2 FQNEAQ. CDR3 DNA: TGTGCCAGCAGCTTAGCAGCGGGGGGGCGCGGCATTCAGTACTTC. The encoded protein is CASSLAAGGRGIQYF.

A few counts support this clone. This chain joins TRBV6-5 and TRBJ1-5, with a possible D match to TRBD1 (6 bases). With 6 bases removed from V and 3 bases from J, the gap between germline ends came to 9 bases. There are 13 residues in the CDR3. CDR1 MNHEY and CDR2 SVGAGI come from the germline V gene. CDR3 residues: CASSRDINQPQHF. Here the CDR3 DNA reads TGTGCCAGCAGCCGGGACATCAATCAGCCCCAGCATTTT.

The DNA of the CDR3 is TGTGCCAGCAGCTTAGAAGGGAGCGGCTACACCTTC. As protein: CASSLEGSGYTF. V usage is TRBV7-3 and J usage is TRBJ1-2; D is unclear. V was clipped by 2 bases and J by 8 bases, with 9 bases between them. CDR3 length: 12 residues. Germline CDR1 SGHTA, CDR2 FQGTGA.

The chain recombines TRBV5-1 with TRBJ2-5; 8 bases align to TRBD2. Germline loops: CDR1 SGHRS, CDR2 YFSETQ. The V gene end was trimmed by 4 bases and the J gene end by 1 base; junction bases not matched to a gene: 3. This CDR3 is 14 amino acids long. This CDR3 is CASSLSGAQETQYF. The DNA of the CDR3 is TGCGCCAGCAGCCTTAGCGGGGCCCAAGAGACCCAGTACTTC.

The genes are TRBV5-1 and TRBJ2-7, with TRBD1 identical over 7 bases. This CDR3 region has 14 residues. Germline CDR1 is SGHRS and CDR2 is YFSETQ. The J segment lost 3 bases and the V segment lost 2 bases, leaving 5 bases of the junction unmatched. The CDR3 sequence: CASSFGTADYEQYF. The CDR3 nucleotides are TGCGCCAGCAGCTTTGGGACAGCCGACTACGAGCAGTACTTC.

The chain combines TRBV6-6 with TRBJ2-7; D may be TRBD1 (5 bases). V dropped 5 bases and J dropped 1 base, with 15 bases sitting between them. The germline gives CDR1 MNHNY, CDR2 SVGAGI (reference sequence). This CDR3 comprises 15 residues. The CDR3, as DNA: TGTGCCAGCAGTACGGAGTGGGGCGGTTCCTACGAGCAGTACTTC. Its protein is CASSTEWGGSYEQYF.

The chain is built from TRBV5-4 and TRBJ2-7; D might be TRBD2 (6 bases). V lost 4 bases and J lost 5, with 16 bases in between. This CDR3 comprises 14 residues. Germline V CDR1 and CDR2: SGHNT, YYREEE (reference sequence). The CDR3 nucleotides read TGTGCCAGCAGCCGAAAGGGAGGTAGGGACGAGCAGTACTTC. It is translated as CASSRKGGRDEQYF.

This clone came up a few times. The rearrangement links TRBV6-6 to TRBJ1-2; the D is unclear. This CDR3 has 13 residues. Germline CDR1 MNHNY, CDR2 SVGAGI (reference sequence). Trimming stripped 2 bases from V and 5 bases from J, with 9 bases between. CDR3 protein: CASSYPTNYGYTF. In nucleotides, the CDR3 is TGTGCCAGCAGTTACCCGACAAATTATGGCTACACCTTC.

V usage is TRBV6-5 and J usage is TRBJ1-6, with a weak D call TRBD1 (5 bases). The CDR3 covers 15 residues. Trimming took 2 bases from V and 10 from J, leaving 15 bases between them. Germline CDR1 is MNHEY and CDR2 is SVGAGI. CDR3 coding DNA: TGTGCCAGCAGTTACGCGGGCCGGCGGGGGTCACCCCTCCACTTT. Its protein product is CASSYAGRRGSPLHF.

The gene calls are TRBV5-4 and TRBJ2-3; 14 nucleotides line up with TRBD2. The CDR3 is 19 amino acids. Germline assignment: CDR1 SGHNT and CDR2 YYREEE (reference sequence). After removal of 0 bases from V and 1 base from J, the junction contained 7 bases not matched to a gene. CDR3 bases: TGTGCCAGCAGCTTGGACGGACTAGCGGGGGGAGTAGGCACAGATACGCAGTATTTT. This translates into CASSLDGLAGGVGTDTQYF. Supplemented by reference TRBV5-4 and TRBJ2-3, the full variable domain reads ETGVTQSPTHLIKTRGQQVTLRCSSQSGHNTVSWYQQALGQGPQFIFQYYREEENGRGNFPPRFSGLQFPNYSSELNVNALELDDSALYLCASSLDGLAGGVGTDTQYFGPGTRLTVL.

The chain recombines TRBV4-2 with TRBJ2-1; 7 bases line up with TRBD2. After removal of 11 bases from V and 8 bases from J, the junction contained 18 bases not matched to a gene. This CDR3 region has 15 residues. Germline loops: CDR1 LGHNA, CDR2 YNFKEQ. The CDR3 spells CASNGDVAGVDEQFF. CDR3 DNA: TGTGCCTCAAACGGCGACGTTGCGGGGGTCGATGAGCAGTTCTTC.

The rearrangement links TRBV5-4 to TRBJ1-2; D is uncertain. V was trimmed by 6 bases and J by 8 bases, leaving 14 bases between them. The CDR3 has 12 residues. The V gene's germline CDR1 is SGHNT and CDR2 YYREEE (reference sequence). This chain's CDR3 is CASTSRIEGYTF. DNA of the CDR3: TGTGCCAGCACCTCCCGTATAGAGGGCTACACCTTC.

The CDR3: CAISGQPNQPQHF. The CDR3 region has the DNA TGTGCCATCAGCGGACAGCCCAATCAGCCCCAGCATTTT. The gene calls are TRBV10-3 and TRBJ1-5, with D perhaps matching TRBD1 (6 bases). Germline V lookup: CDR1 ENHRY, CDR2 SYGVKD. The V end was cut by 6 bases, the J end by 3 bases, with 9 bases between. The CDR3 has 13 residues.